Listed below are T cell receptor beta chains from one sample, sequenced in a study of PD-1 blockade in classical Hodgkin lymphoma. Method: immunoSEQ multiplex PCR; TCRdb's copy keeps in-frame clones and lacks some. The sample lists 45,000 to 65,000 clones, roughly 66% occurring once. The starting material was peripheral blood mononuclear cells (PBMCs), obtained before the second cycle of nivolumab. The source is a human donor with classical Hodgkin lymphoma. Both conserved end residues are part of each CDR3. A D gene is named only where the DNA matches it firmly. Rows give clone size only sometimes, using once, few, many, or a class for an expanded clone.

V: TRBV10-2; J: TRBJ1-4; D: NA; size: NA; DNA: TGCGCCAGCAGGTTCCAATCGACTGAAAAACTGTTTTTT; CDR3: CASRFQSTEKLFF
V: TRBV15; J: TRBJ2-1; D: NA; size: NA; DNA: TGTGCCACCAGCAGAGAATGGGGGAATGAGCAGTTCTTC; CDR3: CATSREWGNEQFF
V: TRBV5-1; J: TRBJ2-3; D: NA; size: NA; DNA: TGCGCCAGCAGCTTGGTCGGGATCAGTTCTTCCGATACGCAGTATTTT; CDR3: CASSLVGISSSDTQYF
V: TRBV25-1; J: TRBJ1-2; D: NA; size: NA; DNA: TGTGCCAGCAGATTACCAGGGACATTCTATGGCTACACCTTC; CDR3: CASRLPGTFYGYTF
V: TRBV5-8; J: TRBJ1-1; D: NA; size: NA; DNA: TGTGCCAGCAGCTTCTCAGGGGAAGCTTTCTTT; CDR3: CASSFSGEAFF
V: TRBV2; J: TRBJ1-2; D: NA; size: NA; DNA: TGTGCCAGCTCCGGTGAGGGGGTACGTGGCTACACCTTC; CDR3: CASSGEGVRGYTF
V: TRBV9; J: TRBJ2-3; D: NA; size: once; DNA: TGTGCCAGCAGCCCCAGCGGGAGCACAGATACGCAGTATTTT; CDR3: CASSPSGSTDTQYF
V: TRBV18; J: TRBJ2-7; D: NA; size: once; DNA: TGTGCCAGCTCACTTACAGGGAGCAGAGGCTACGAGCAGTACTTC; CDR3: CASSLTGSRGYEQYF
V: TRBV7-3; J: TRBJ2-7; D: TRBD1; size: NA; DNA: TGTGCCAGCAGCTTAACCGCGCTGCGAGGGACAGTTCCCTACGAGCAGTACTTC; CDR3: CASSLTALRGTVPYEQYF
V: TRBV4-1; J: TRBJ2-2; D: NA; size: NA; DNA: TGCGCCAGCAGCCAAGAGTGGGCGTGGAACACCGGGGAGCTGTTTTTT; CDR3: CASSQEWAWNTGELFF
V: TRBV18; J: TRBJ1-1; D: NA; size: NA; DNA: TGTGCCAGCTCACCACTGCCAGGGACTGAAGCTTTCTTT; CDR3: CASSPLPGTEAFF
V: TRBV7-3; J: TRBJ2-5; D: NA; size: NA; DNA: TGTGCCAGCAGCCTCAGAGCTAGTCGCTCAGAGACCCAGTACTTC; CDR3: CASSLRASRSETQYF
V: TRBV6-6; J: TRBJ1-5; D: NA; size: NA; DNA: TGTGCCAGCTTGGGCGAGGGTACAGGTAGCAATCAGCCCCAGCATTTT; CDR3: CASLGEGTGSNQPQHF
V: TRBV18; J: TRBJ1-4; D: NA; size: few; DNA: TGTGCCAGCTCACCAAAAGCGGATAATGAAAAACTGTTTTTT; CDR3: CASSPKADNEKLFF
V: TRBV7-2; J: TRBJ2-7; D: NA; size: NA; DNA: TGTGCCAGCAGCTTTAGACGCACACCCTACGAGCAGTACTTC; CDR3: CASSFRRTPYEQYF
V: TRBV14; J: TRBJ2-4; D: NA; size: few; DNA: TGTGCCAGCAGCCAATCCAGGGACTTCGACATTCAGTACTTC; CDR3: CASSQSRDFDIQYF
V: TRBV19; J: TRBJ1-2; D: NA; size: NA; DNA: TGTGCCAGTAGTATAGTCCCGTCATTTGGCTACACCTTC; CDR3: CASSIVPSFGYTF
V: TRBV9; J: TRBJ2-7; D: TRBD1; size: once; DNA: TGTGCCAGCAGCCTACGGACAGGGGACGAGCAGTACTTC; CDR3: CASSLRTGDEQYF
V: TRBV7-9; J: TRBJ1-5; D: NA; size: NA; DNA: TGTGCCAGCAGCTTAGCAGGACTCGGGAATCAGCCCCAGCATTTT; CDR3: CASSLAGLGNQPQHF
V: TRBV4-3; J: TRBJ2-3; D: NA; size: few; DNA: TGCGCCAGCAGCAGGGCGGGAACAGATACGCAGTATTTT; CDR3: CASSRAGTDTQYF
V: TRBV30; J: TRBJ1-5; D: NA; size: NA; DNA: TGTGCCTGGAGTGTAATGGCGCACAGTAATAGCAATCAGCCCCAGCATTTT; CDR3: CAWSVMAHSNSNQPQHF
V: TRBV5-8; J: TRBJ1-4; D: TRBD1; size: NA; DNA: TGTGCCAGCAGCCACCGGGACAGAAATGAAAAACTGTTTTTT; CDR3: CASSHRDRNEKLFF
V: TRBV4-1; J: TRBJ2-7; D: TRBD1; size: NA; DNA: TGCGCCAGCAGCCTTTCCGGGACAGGGCTCGACGAGCAGTACTTC; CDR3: CASSLSGTGLDEQYF
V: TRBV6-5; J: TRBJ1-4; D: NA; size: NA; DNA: TGTGCCAGCAGCCGGGGGGCGGCTAATGAAAAACTGTTTTTT; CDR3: CASSRGAANEKLFF
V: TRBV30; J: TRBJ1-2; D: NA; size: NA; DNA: TGTGCCTGGAAAATTACAGGGCGGCACGGCTACACCTTC; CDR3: CAWKITGRHGYTF
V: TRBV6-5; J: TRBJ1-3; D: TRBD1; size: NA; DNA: TGTGCCAGCAGCCCTGGACAGGGCGCTGGAAACACCATATATTTT; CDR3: CASSPGQGAGNTIYF
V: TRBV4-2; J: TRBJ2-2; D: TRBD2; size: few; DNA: TGTGCCAGCAGCCATCTCGAGGGACTAGCGGGAGCCGGGGAGCTGTTTTTT; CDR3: CASSHLEGLAGAGELFF
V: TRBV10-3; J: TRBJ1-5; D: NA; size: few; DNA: TGTGCCATCAGTGAGCCCCCCGGTCAGCCCCAGCATTTT; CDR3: CAISEPPGQPQHF
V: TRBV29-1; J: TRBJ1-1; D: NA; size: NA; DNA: TGCAGCGTGGATTTACAGGGGAACACTGAAGCTTTCTTT; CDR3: CSVDLQGNTEAFF